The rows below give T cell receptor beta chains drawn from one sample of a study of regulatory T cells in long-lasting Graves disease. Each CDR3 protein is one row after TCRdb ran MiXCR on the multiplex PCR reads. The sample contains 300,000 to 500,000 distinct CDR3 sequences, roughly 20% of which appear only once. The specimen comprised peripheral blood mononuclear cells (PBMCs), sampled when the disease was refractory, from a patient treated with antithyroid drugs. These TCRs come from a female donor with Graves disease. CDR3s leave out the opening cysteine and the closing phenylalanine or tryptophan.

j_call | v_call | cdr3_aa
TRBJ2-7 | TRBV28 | ASSLMIFGGRSSYEQY
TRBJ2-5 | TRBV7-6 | ASSPGQGMGQTQY
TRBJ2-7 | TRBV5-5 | ASSLLAGGRLGASEQY
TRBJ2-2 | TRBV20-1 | SAREGPVMTGELF
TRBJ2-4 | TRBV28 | ASSLSPQGLGNIQY
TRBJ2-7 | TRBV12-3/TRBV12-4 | ASRLTSGSYEQY
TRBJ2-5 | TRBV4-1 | ASSQIGGEEETQY
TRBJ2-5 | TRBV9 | ASSPQDLEETQY
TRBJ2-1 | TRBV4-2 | ASSPGQGFGQF
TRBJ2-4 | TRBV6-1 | ASTGPLAKNIQY
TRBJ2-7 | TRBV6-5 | ASSYTGTVAYEQY
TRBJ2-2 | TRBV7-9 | ASSSWEDTGELF
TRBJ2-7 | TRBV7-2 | ASSLAFAGGYEQY
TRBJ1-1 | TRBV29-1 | SVWSNTEAF
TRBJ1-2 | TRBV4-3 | ASSQDRVTNYGYT
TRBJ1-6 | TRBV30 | ACWVGSYNSPLH
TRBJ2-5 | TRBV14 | ASSQQQGQETQY
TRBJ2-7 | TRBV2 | ASSDDGGEQY
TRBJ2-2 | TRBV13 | ASSIRSGAGTGELF
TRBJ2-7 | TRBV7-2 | ASSPTGGSGNREQY
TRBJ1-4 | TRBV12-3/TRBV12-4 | ASTPDGQKNEKLF
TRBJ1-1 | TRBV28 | ASTGTANTEAF
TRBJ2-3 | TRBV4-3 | ASSIGFSGGSTDTQY